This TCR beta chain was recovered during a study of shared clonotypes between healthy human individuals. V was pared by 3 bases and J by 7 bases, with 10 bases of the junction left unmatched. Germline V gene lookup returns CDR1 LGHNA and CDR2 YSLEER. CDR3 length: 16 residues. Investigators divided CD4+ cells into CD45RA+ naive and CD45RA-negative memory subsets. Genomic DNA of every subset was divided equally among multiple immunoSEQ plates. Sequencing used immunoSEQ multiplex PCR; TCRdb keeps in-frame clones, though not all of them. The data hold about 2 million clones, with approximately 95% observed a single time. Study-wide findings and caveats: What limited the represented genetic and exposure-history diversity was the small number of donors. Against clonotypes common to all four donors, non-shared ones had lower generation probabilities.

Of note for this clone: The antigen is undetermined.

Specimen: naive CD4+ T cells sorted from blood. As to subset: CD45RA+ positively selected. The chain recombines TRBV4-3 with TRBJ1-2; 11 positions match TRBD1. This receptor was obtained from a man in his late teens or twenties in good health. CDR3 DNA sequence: TGCGCCAGCAGCCATCTGACGGGACAGGGGGTTGGTGGCTACACCTTC. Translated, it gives CASSHLTGQGVGGYTF.